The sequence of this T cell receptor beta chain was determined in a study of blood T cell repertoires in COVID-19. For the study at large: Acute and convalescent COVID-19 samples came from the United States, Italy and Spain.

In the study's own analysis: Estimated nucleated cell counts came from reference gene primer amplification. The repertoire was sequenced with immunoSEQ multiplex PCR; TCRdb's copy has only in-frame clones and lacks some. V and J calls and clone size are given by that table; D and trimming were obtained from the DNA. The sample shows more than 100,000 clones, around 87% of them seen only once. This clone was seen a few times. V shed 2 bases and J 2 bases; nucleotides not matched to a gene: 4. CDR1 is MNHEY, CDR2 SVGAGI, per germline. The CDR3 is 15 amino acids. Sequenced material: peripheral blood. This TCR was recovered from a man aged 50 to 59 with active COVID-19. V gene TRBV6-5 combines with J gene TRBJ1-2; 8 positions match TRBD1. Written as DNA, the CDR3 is TGTGCCAGCAGTTACCGCGGACAGGGCAACTATGGCTACACCTTC. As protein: CASSYRGQGNYGYTF.